The TCR beta chain described here comes from a study of T cell changes during pregnancy in multiple sclerosis. TCRdb's table, derived via immunoSEQ multiplex PCR, lists solely in-frame clones and lacks some. The table lists about 13,000 clones, under 90% of them singletons. Germline lookup yields CDR1 SQVTM and CDR2 ANQGSEA. The trim removed 2 bases at V and 3 bases at J, leaving 6 bases unmatched. CDR3 length: 14 amino acids. Sequencing was performed on CD8+ T cells from peripheral blood mononuclear cells, taken after pregnancy. The rearrangement links TRBV29-1 to TRBJ1-2, with 7 bases identical to TRBD1. The sequence was collected from a female donor in good health, enrolled as a control in a pregnancy study. The CDR3 sequence is CSVEFRDSYYGYTF. DNA of the CDR3: TGCAGCGTTGAATTTAGGGACAGTTACTATGGCTACACCTTC.